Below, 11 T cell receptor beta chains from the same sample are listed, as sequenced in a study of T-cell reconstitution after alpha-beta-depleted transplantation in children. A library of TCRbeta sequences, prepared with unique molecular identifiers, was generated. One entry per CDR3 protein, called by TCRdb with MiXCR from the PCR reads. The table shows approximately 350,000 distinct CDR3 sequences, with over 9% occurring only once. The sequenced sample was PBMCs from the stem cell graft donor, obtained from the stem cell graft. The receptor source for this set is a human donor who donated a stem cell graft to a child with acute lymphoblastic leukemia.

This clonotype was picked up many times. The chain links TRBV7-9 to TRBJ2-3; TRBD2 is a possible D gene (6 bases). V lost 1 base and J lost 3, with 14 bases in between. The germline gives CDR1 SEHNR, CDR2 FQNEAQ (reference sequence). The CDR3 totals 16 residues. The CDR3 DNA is TGTGCCAGCAGCTTAGTGACACCCCGGGGGACAGATACGCAGTATTTT. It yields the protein CASSLVTPRGTDTQYF. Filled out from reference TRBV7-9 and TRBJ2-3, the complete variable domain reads DTGVSQNPRHKITKRGQNVTFRCDPISEHNRLYWYRQTLGQGPEFLTYFQNEAQLEKSRLLSDRFSAERPKGSFSTLEIQRTEQGDSAMYLCASSLVTPRGTDTQYFGPGTRLTVL.

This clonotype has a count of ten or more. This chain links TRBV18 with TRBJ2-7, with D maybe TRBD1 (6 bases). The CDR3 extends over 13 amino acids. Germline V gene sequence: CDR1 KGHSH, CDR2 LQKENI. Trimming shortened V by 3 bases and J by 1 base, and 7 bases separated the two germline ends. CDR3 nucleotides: TGTGCCAGCTCACCCACAGGGTCCTACGAGCAGTACTTC. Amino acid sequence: CASSPTGSYEQYF.

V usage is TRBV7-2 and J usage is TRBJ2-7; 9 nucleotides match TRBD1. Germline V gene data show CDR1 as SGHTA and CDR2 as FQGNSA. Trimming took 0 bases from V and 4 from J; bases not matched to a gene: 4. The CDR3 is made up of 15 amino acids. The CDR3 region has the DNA TGTGCCAGCAGCTTAGCCGGGACAGGGTGGTACGAGCAGTACTTC. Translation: CASSLAGTGWYEQYF.

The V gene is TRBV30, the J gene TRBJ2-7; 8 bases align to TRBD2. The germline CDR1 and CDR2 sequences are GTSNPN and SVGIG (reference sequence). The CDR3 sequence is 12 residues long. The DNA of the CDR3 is TGTGCTGCCGGGAGGGCCCTCTACGAGCAGTACTTC. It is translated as CAAGRALYEQYF.

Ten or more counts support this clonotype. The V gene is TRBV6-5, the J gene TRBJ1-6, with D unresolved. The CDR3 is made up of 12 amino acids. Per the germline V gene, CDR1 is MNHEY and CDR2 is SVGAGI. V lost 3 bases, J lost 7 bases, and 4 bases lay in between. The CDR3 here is CASSYSNSPLHF. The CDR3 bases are TGTGCCAGCAGTTATTCGAATTCACCCCTCCACTTT.

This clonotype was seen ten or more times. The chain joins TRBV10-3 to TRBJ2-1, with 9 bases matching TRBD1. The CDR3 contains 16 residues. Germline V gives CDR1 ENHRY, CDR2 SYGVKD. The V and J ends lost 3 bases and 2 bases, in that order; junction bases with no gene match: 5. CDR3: CAISDPGQGAYNEQFF. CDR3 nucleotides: TGTGCCATCAGTGACCCGGGACAGGGAGCCTACAATGAGCAGTTCTTC.

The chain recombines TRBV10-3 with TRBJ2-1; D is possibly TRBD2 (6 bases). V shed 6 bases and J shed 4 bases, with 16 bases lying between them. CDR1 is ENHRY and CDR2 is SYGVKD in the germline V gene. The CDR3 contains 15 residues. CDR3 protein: CAIRDRDSTYNEQFF. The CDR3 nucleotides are TGTGCCATCAGAGACCGGGACTCTACTTACAATGAGCAGTTCTTC.

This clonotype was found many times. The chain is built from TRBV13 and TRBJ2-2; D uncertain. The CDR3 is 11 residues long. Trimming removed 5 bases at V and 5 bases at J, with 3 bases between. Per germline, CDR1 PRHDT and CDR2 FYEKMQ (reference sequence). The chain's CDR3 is CASSATGELFF. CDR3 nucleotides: TGTGCCAGCAGCGCGACCGGGGAGCTGTTTTTT.

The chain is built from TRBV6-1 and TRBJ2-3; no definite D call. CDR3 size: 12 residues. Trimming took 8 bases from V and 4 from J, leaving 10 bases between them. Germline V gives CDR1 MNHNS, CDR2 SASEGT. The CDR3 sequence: CASSISPDTQYF. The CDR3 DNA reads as TGTGCCAGCTCAATAAGCCCAGATACGCAGTATTTT.

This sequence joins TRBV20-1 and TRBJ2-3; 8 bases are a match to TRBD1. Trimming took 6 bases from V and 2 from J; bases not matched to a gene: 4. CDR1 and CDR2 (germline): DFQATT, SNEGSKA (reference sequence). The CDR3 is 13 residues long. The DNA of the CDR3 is TGCAGTGCCAGGACAGGGTACACAGATACGCAGTATTTT. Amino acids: CSARTGYTDTQYF.

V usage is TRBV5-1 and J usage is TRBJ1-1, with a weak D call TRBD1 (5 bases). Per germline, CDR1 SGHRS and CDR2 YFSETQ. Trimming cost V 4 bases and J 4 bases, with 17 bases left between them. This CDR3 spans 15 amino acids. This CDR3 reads CASSVTGADLTEAFF. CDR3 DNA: TGCGCCAGCAGCGTTACAGGCGCCGATCTCACTGAAGCTTTCTTT.